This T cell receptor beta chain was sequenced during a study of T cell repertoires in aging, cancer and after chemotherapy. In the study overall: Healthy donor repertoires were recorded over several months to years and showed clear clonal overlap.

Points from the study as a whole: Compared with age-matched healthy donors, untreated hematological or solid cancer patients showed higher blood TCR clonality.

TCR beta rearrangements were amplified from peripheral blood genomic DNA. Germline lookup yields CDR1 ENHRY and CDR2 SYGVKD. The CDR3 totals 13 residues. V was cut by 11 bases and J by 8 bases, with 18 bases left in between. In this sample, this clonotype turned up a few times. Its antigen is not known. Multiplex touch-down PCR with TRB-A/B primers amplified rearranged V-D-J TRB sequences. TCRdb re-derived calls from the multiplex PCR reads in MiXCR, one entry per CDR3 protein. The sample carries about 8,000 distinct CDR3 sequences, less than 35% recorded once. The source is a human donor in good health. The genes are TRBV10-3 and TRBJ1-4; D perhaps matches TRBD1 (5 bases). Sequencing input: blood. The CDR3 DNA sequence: TGTGCCGCACGAGGGACCTACGCCGAAAAACTGTTTTTT. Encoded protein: CAARGTYAEKLFF.